The subject of this entry is one TCR beta chain. Its antigen remains unidentified. A far larger clone is only one base removed, so a read error is likely. Libraries were prepared by immunoSEQ multiplex PCR; TCRdb keeps only in-frame clonotypes and omits some of them. In the table there are 9,000 to 10,000 clones, 60% to 75% of which are singletons. The CDR3 contains 13 residues. Germline V CDR1 and CDR2: SGHTS, YDEGEE. The V and J ends lost 2 bases and 6 bases respectively, with 11 bases between them. The sample belongs to a study of OX40 agonist ivuxolimab in advanced cancers. Study background: The study enrolled dose-escalation patients with hepatocellular carcinoma, melanoma, renal cell or head and neck cancer. The group had a mean age of around 60 years, ranged from roughly 23 to 79, and was 80% to 85% male. Earlier anti-PD-1, anti-PD-L1 or anti-CTLA-4 therapy was permitted; roughly 42% had received some.

Study-level results: Among patients with partial responses at 0.1-3.0 mg/kg, clonal expansion was among the lowest.

V and J are TRBV5-8 and TRBJ1-2, with D unclear. The sample consisted of CD4+ or CD8+ T cells sorted from blood, taken in a trial of the OX40 agonist ivuxolimab. This TCR was sampled from an adult with an advanced solid tumor such as melanoma, head and neck, liver or kidney cancer. This CDR3 is CASSFDTTHGYTF. The CDR3 DNA is TGTGCCAGCAGCTTCGACACGACACATGGCTACACCTTC. The full variable domain, rest sourced from reference TRBV5-8 and TRBJ1-2, is EAGVTQSPTHLIKTRGQQATLRCSPISGHTSVYWYQQALGLGLQFLLWYDEGEERNRGNFPPRFSGRQFPNYSSELNVNALELEDSALYLCASSFDTTHGYTFGSGTRLTVV.